The rows below give T cell receptor beta chains drawn from one sample of a study of OX40 agonist ivuxolimab in advanced cancers. The protocol was immunoSEQ multiplex PCR, while the TCRdb copy is restricted to in-frame clones and leaves out a portion. The table has approximately 70,000 clones, roughly 92% seen once; the top ten hold over 0.35%. The specimen was CD4+ or CD8+ T cells sorted from blood, collected in a trial of the OX40 agonist ivuxolimab. These receptor sequences come from an adult with an advanced solid tumor such as melanoma, head and neck, liver or kidney cancer. CDR3s include the opening cysteine and the closing phenylalanine or tryptophan. Each record gives: V gene, J gene, D gene, CDR3 length, clone size, CDR3 DNA, CDR3 protein. The D gene is left open where the match is weak. Only some rows state a clone size, as once, few, many or a class for expanded clones.

TRBV27,TRBJ2-3,.,14,.,TGTGCCAGCAGTCCTGGTGGAGCGGCGAATACGCAGTATTTT,CASSPGGAANTQYF
TRBV11-2,TRBJ1-4,.,11,.,TGTGCCAGCAGCACCGACCGTTTTCTGTTTTTT,CASSTDRFLFF
TRBV10-3,TRBJ1-4,.,15,.,TGTGCCATCGGACAGACGAGCGAGGGTTATGAAAAACTGTTTTTT,CAIGQTSEGYEKLFF
TRBV10-3,TRBJ2-5,.,12,.,TGTGCCATCGGAGGGAATCAAGAGACCCAGTACTTC,CAIGGNQETQYF
TRBV19,TRBJ2-1,.,13,.,TGTGCCAGTAGTGGGGCAGCCTACAATGAGCAGTTCTTC,CASSGAAYNEQFF
TRBV19,TRBJ2-1,TRBD2,16,.,TGTGCCAGTAGTATAGAGGCTAGCGGGAGTGGGAATGAGCAGTTCTTC,CASSIEASGSGNEQFF
TRBV6-5,TRBJ2-5,TRBD2,14,.,TGTGCCAGCAGTTCCAGCGGGACCCAAGAGACCCAGTACTTC,CASSSSGTQETQYF
TRBV4-1,TRBJ1-6,TRBD1,15,.,TGCGCCAGCAGCCAAGATGACAGGGATAATTCACCCCTCCACTTT,CASSQDDRDNSPLHF
TRBV19,TRBJ2-1,.,15,.,TGTGCCAGTAGTACCCGGGACTTCTCTCGCAATGAGCAGTTCTTC,CASSTRDFSRNEQFF
TRBV6-1,TRBJ1-2,.,15,.,TGTGCCAGCAGTGATGGCTGGAGAGTTAGGGATGGCTACACCTTC,CASSDGWRVRDGYTF
TRBV5-1,TRBJ2-5,TRBD1,16,.,TGCGCCAGCAGCTTGGGACAGGGGTCGATTCAAGAGACCCAGTACTTC,CASSLGQGSIQETQYF
TRBV19,TRBJ2-7,TRBD2,15,.,TGTGCCAGTAGTCCCCCGGGGGGGGAGAGGTACGAGCAGTACTTC,CASSPPGGERYEQYF
TRBV11-3,TRBJ2-5,TRBD1,13,.,TGTGCCAGCAGCATGACAGGGGGCGAAACCCAGTACTTC,CASSMTGGETQYF
TRBV7-2,TRBJ2-1,.,13,few,TGTGCCAGCAGCGGGGGCGGGGGACTCTTTTCTATCTTC,CASSGGGGLFSIF
TRBV5-8,TRBJ2-7,.,15,.,TGTGCCAGCAGCTACACGGGACTGTTCTCCTACGAGCAGTACTTC,CASSYTGLFSYEQYF
TRBV5-1,TRBJ1-1,.,14,.,TGCGCCAGCAGCCCGCATGCAGGGAACACTGAAGCTTTCTTT,CASSPHAGNTEAFF
TRBV7-6,TRBJ1-3,.,16,.,TGTGCCAGCAGCTTTGGGAGCCTCTACTCTGGAAACACCATATATTTT,CASSFGSLYSGNTIYF
TRBV7-2,TRBJ2-1,.,18,once,TGTGCCAGCAGCTTAGCGCTAAGTGGGGTTGGCTCCTACAATGAGCAGTTCTTC,CASSLALSGVGSYNEQFF
TRBV5-1,TRBJ2-5,.,12,.,TGCGCCAGCACCGATTCTCAAGAGACCCAGTACTTC,CASTDSQETQYF
TRBV7-2,TRBJ1-1,.,15,.,TGTGCCAGCAGCTTAGGTCTCGGGGGCCTCGCTGAAGCTTTCTTT,CASSLGLGGLAEAFF
TRBV30,TRBJ2-4,TRBD2,14,.,TGTGCCTGGAGTCCAGCGGGAGGGGGGAACATTCAGTACTTC,CAWSPAGGGNIQYF
TRBV6-6,TRBJ1-3,.,15,.,TGTGCCAGCAGAGCGCAGGGGTCTTATGGAAACACCATATATTTT,CASRAQGSYGNTIYF
TRBV19,TRBJ1-3,.,15,.,TGTGCCAGTAGTATTGGGAGGGCTCGGGGAAACACCATATATTTT,CASSIGRARGNTIYF
TRBV19,TRBJ1-1,.,15,.,TGTGCCAGCACTCCCTTCCGCCAGGGTCACACTGAAGCTTTCTTT,CASTPFRQGHTEAFF
TRBV21-1,TRBJ1-4,.,20,.,TGTGCCAGCAGCAACCTTATTACCGGGACAGGGGCCACACCTAATGAAAAACTGTTTTTT,CASSNLITGTGATPNEKLFF
TRBV19,TRBJ2-6,.,17,.,TGTGCCAGTAGTGGGGGTAATAAAATCTCTGGGGCCAACGTCCTGACTTTC,CASSGGNKISGANVLTF
TRBV19,TRBJ2-3,TRBD1,13,.,TGTGCCAGTAGTCGACAGGGGGGAGATACGCAGTATTTT,CASSRQGGDTQYF